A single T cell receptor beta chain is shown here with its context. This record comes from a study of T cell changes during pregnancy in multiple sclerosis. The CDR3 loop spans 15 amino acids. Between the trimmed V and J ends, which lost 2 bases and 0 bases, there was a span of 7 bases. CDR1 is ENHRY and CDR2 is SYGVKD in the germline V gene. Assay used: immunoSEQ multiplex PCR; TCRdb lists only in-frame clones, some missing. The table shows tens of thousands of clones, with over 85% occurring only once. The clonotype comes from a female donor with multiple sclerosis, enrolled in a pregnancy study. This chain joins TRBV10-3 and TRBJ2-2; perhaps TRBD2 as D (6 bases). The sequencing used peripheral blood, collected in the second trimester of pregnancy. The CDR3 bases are TGTGCCATCAGTGAGCGGGGGACGAACACCGGGGAGCTGTTTTTT. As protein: CAISERGTNTGELFF.